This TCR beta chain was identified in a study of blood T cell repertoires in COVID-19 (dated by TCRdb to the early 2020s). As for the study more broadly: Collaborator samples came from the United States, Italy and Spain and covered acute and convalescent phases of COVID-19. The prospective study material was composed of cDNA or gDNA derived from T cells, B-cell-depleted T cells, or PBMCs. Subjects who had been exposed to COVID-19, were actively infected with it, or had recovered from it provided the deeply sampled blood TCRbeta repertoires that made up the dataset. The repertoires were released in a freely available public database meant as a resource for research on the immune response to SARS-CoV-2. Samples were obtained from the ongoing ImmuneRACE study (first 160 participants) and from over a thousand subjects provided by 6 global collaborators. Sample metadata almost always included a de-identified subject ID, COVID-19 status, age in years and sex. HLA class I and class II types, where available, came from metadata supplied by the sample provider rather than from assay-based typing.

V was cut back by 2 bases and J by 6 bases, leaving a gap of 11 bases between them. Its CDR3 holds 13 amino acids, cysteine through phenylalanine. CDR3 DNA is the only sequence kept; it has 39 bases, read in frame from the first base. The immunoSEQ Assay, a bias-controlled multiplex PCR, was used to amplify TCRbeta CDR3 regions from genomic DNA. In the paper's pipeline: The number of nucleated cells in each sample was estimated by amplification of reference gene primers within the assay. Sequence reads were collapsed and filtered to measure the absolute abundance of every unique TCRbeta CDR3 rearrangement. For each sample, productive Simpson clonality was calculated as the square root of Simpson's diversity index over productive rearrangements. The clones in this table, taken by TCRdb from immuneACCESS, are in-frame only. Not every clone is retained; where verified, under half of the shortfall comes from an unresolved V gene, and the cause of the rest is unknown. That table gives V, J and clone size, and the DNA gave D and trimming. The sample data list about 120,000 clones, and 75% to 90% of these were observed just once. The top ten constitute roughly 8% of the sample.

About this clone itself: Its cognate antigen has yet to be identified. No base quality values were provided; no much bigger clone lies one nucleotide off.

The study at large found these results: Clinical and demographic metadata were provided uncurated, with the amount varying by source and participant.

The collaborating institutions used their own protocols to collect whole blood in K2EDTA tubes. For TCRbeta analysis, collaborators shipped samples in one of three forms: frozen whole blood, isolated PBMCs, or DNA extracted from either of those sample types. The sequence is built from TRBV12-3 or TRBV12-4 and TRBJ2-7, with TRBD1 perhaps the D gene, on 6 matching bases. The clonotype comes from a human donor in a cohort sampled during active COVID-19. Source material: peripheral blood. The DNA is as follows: TGTGCCAGCAGTTTAAAGGGGGTGGGCGAGCAGTACTTC. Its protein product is CASSLKGVGEQYF.